A single sample gave rise to the 20 T cell receptor beta chains below, sequenced in a study of blood T cell repertoires in COVID-19. This table comes from immunoSEQ multiplex PCR, and its TCRdb copy is limited to in-frame clones, with some not included. The table lists under 20,000 clones, about nine tenths of them singletons. Input material: peripheral blood. The receptors shown here come from a human donor with active COVID-19. The donor label of this sample is uncertain.

The V call is TRBV20-1, the J call TRBJ1-6, with D possibly TRBD1 on 5 matching bases. Per germline, CDR1 DFQATT and CDR2 SNEGSKA (reference sequence). Trimming stripped 3 bases from V and 7 bases from J, with 22 bases between. The CDR3 spans 17 residues. The CDR3 DNA reads TGCAGTGCTAGTGGGCAGGGTATCAGACTCATGAATTCACCCCTCCACTTT. It translates to CSASGQGIRLMNSPLHF.

CDR3 sequence reads: CAIRDRAVTEAFF. The CDR3 DNA is TGTGCCATCAGGGACAGGGCCGTCACTGAAGCTTTCTTT. The rearrangement joins TRBV10-3 to TRBJ1-1; TRBD1 aligns across 8 bases. With V trimmed by 6 bases and J by 4 bases, 4 bases remained unmatched. The V gene's germline CDR1 is ENHRY and CDR2 SYGVKD. The CDR3 length is 13 residues.

This clone was recorded a few times. The genes are TRBV7-2 and TRBJ2-3; 13 bases are a match to TRBD2. Germline V gene lookup returns CDR1 SGHTA and CDR2 FQGNSA. This CDR3 spans 17 amino acids. V shed 4 bases, J shed 0 bases, and the junction held 4 bases outside the gene matches. The CDR3 sequence is CASSWGLAGPSTDTQYF. CDR3 DNA: TGTGCCAGCAGCTGGGGACTAGCGGGACCTAGCACAGATACGCAGTATTTT.

The chain recombines TRBV24-1 with TRBJ1-5; TRBD1 matches at 7 bases. Germline V CDR1 and CDR2: KGHDR, SFDVKD. V lost 7 bases and J lost 3; bases outside the gene matches: 5. This CDR3 spans 14 amino acids. CDR3 in DNA: TGTGCCACCAGCCCCAGGGGGGTCAATCAGCCCCAGCATTTT. It is translated as CATSPRGVNQPQHF.

This clone was recorded a few times. The chain employs TRBV29-1 and TRBJ1-3; D might be TRBD1 (5 bases). Germline-derived CDR1 and CDR2 are SQVTM and ANQGSEA. The germline V and J ends were trimmed by 2 bases and 1 base, with 15 bases remaining between them. CDR3 length equals 16 residues. CDR3 sequence: CSVESQGEQSGNTIYF. The CDR3 DNA is TGCAGCGTTGAATCCCAGGGTGAACAGTCTGGAAACACCATATATTTT.

This chain connects TRBV15 to TRBJ1-4; tentative D call: TRBD1 (6 bases). Per germline, CDR1 LNHNV and CDR2 YYDKDF (reference sequence). The V end lost 6 bases, the J end lost 8 bases, and 10 bases lay between the germline ends. CDR3 length equals 12 residues. CDR3 DNA: TGTGCCACCAGGCAAAGGGGGGAAAAACTGTTTTTT. Protein: CATRQRGEKLFF.

The chain recombines TRBV6-5 with TRBJ2-7, with D possibly matching TRBD2 (5 bases). This CDR3 is built from 14 residues. CDR1 is MNHEY and CDR2 is SVGAGI in the germline V gene. Trimming removed 0 bases at V and 6 bases at J, with 12 bases between. The chain's CDR3 is CASSYSSSRVEQYF. The CDR3 region has the DNA TGTGCCAGCAGTTACTCGTCTTCGAGGGTCGAGCAGTACTTC.

This clone was picked up one time. The CDR3 DNA sequence: TGTGCCAGCAGTCCCGACGACAGGGTGAATATTGGACTAGCCAAAAACATTCAGTACTTC. Translated, it gives CASSPDDRVNIGLAKNIQYF. The chain links TRBV6-6 to TRBJ2-4; the match to TRBD1 covers 7 bases. The junction had 19 bases not matched to a gene; V was cut back by 5 bases and J by 0 bases. The CDR3 runs 20 residues. The germline CDR1 and CDR2 sequences are MNHNY and SVGAGI (reference sequence).

This chain links TRBV7-6 with TRBJ2-1; 10 bases map to TRBD2. The ends lost 5 bases at V and 2 bases at J; junction bases unmatched: 9. Germline V gives CDR1 SGHVS, CDR2 FNYEAQ. The CDR3 contains 17 residues. The CDR3 DNA is TGTGCCAGCAGCCCAACAGTAGCGGGGGGAGCCTACAATGAGCAGTTCTTC. This encodes CASSPTVAGGAYNEQFF.

This chain links TRBV27 with TRBJ2-7; the D is unclear. The germline CDR1 and CDR2 sequences are MNHEY and SMNVEV (reference sequence). V was trimmed by 2 bases and J by 2 bases, leaving 10 bases between them. The CDR3 spans 14 residues. The CDR3 DNA reads as TGTGCCAGCAGTTTACTGGCGGAAACCTACGAGCAGTACTTC. Residues: CASSLLAETYEQYF.

The chain joins TRBV6-5 to TRBJ1-4; 7 nucleotides agree with TRBD1. Germline V gene sequence: CDR1 MNHEY, CDR2 SVGAGI. This CDR3 comprises 15 residues. J lost 4 bases, V lost 3 bases, and 5 bases had no gene match. The CDR3 DNA reads as TGTGCCAGCAGTTATTTGGGACAGATTAATGAAAAACTGTTTTTT. Translated, it gives CASSYLGQINEKLFF.

This clone appeared a single time. V and J are TRBV11-2 and TRBJ2-4; 9 positions agree with TRBD1. This CDR3 region has 16 residues. The germline V gene has CDR1 SGHAT and CDR2 FQNNGV. The J segment lost 0 bases and the V segment lost 5 bases, leaving 5 bases of the junction unmatched. This CDR3 reads CASSRQGVEAKNIQYF. In nucleotides, the CDR3 is TGTGCCAGCAGCCGACAGGGGGTTGAAGCCAAAAACATTCAGTACTTC.

V usage is TRBV5-6 and J usage is TRBJ2-7; 12 bases map to TRBD2. J was trimmed by 6 bases and V by 4 bases; bases with no gene match: 8. Germline lookup yields CDR1 SGHDT and CDR2 YYEEEE. CDR3 length: 15 amino acids. In DNA form, the CDR3 reads TGTGCCAGCAGCAGGAGACTAGCGGGGGTCTCCGAGCAGTACTTC. This translates into CASSRRLAGVSEQYF.

This clone was seen a few times. The chain recombines TRBV5-4 with TRBJ2-6, with unresolved D. The germline CDR1 and CDR2 sequences are SGHNT and YYREEE (reference sequence). V was cut by 2 bases and J by 0 bases, with 3 bases left in between. The CDR3 is 14 amino acids. The CDR3 reads CASSFYSGANVLTF. CDR3 nucleotide sequence: TGTGCCAGCAGCTTCTACTCTGGGGCCAACGTCCTGACTTTC.

In regard to this clone: Other DNA variants within this sample encode the same CDR3. J is TRBJ1-1 and V is TRBV6-5; D remains unclear. V lost 3 bases and J lost 1, with 12 bases in between. Germline CDR1 MNHEY, CDR2 SVGAGI. The CDR3 has 15 residues. The CDR3 loop is CASSYSARGNTEAFF. The CDR3 DNA reads as TGTGCCAGCAGTTATTCGGCCCGGGGGAACACTGAAGCTTTCTTT.

V and J are TRBV4-1 and TRBJ2-7; possibly TRBD1 for D (6 bases). V was trimmed by 3 bases and J by 3 bases, leaving 9 bases between them. This CDR3 has 13 amino acids. The germline CDR1 and CDR2 sequences are MGHRA and YSYEKL. The CDR3 loop reads CASSQQQGYEQYF. In DNA, the CDR3 is TGCGCCAGCAGCCAGCAACAGGGCTACGAGCAGTACTTC.

The CDR3 sequence: CASSVRVRQPQHF. The CDR3 nucleotides read TGTGCCAGCAGCGTGCGGGTCAGGCAGCCCCAGCATTTT. The rearrangement uses TRBV27 and TRBJ1-5; D gene uncertain. Germline lookup yields CDR1 MNHEY and CDR2 SMNVEV (reference sequence). The V end lost 6 bases, the J end lost 7 bases, and 13 bases lay between the germline ends. The CDR3 spans 13 residues.

This CDR3 reads CASSFPELNTEAFF. The CDR3 DNA reads as TGTGCCAGCAGTTTCCCAGAATTGAACACTGAAGCTTTCTTT. V and J are TRBV6-6 and TRBJ1-1; D is unclear. Germline V CDR1 and CDR2: MNHNY, SVGAGI (reference sequence). This CDR3 is built from 14 residues. V lost 4 bases, J lost 0 bases, and 9 bases lay in between.

The V call is TRBV3-1 (or the pseudogene TRBV3-2), the J call TRBJ1-2, with TRBD1 matching 10 bases. The CDR3 spans 14 residues. Trimming removed 4 bases from V and 4 bases from J; junction bases left unmatched: 3. Germline lookup yields CDR1 LGHDT and CDR2 YNNKEL (reference sequence). The CDR3 DNA sequence: TGTGCCAGCAGCCCGGGACAGGGGTTCTATGGCTACACCTTC. Its translation is CASSPGQGFYGYTF.

This clone came up a few times. The chain is built from TRBV27 and TRBJ1-2; TRBD1 aligns across 7 bases. V gave up 4 bases and J gave up 4 bases; unmatched junction bases: 9. The CDR3 length is 15 residues. Germline V gives CDR1 MNHEY, CDR2 SMNVEV (reference sequence). The CDR3 is CASSSDRVGLYGYTF. CDR3 DNA sequence: TGTGCCAGCAGTTCCGACAGGGTAGGCCTCTATGGCTACACCTTC.